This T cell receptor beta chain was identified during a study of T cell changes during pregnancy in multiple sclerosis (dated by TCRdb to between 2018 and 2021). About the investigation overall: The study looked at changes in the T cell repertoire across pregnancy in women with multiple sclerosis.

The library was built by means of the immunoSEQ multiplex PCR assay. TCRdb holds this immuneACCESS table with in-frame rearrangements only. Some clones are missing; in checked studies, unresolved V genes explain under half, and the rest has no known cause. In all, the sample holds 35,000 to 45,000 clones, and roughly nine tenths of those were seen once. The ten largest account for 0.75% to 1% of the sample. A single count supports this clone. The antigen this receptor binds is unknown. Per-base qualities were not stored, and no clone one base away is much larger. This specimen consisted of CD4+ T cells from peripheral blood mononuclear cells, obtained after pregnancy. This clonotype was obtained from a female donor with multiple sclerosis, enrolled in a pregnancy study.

The DNA reads TGTGCCAGCAGCTCTACGGGACTAGCGGGGGGCACAGATACGCAGTATTTT. This gives the protein CASSSTGLAGGTDTQYF. The chain is made from TRBV28 and TRBJ2-3, with 14 middle bases fitting TRBD2. The germline V gene provides CDR1 MDHEN and CDR2 SYDVKM. From its cysteine to its phenylalanine, the CDR3 spans 17 amino acids. Only the CDR3 portion is preserved as DNA: 51 bases, with reading frame beginning at the first base. V is trimmed back by 6 bases and J by 1 base, and the junction contains 6 bases that no gene match accounts for.